The rows below give T cell receptor beta chains drawn from one sample of a study of T cell responses to AZD1222 COVID-19 vaccine. TCRdb's copy holds only in-frame clones and misses some; the assay was immunoSEQ multiplex PCR. Here the sample spans fewer than 150,000 clones, 89% being singletons. Sequenced here: peripheral blood, sampled 28 days after the second AZD1222 dose. Every receptor here comes from an adult who received the AZD1222 COVID-19 vaccine. Each CDR3 is given with its conserved first and last residue. A D gene is named only where the DNA matches it firmly. Clone size appears in some rows only: once, few, many, or a class for an expanded clone.

j_gene: TRBJ1-4; v_gene: TRBV5-4; abundance: few; d_gene: .; CDR3aa: CASSLKLDSLNEKLFF; CDR3nt: TGTGCCAGCAGCCTTAAACTGGACAGCCTAAATGAAAAACTGTTTTTT
j_gene: TRBJ1-5; v_gene: TRBV29-1; abundance: .; d_gene: TRBD1; CDR3aa: CSVNDGQGIQPQHF; CDR3nt: TGCAGCGTTAACGACGGACAGGGAATTCAGCCCCAGCATTTT
j_gene: TRBJ2-7; v_gene: TRBV19; abundance: .; d_gene: .; CDR3aa: CASGRGTENYEQYF; CDR3nt: TGTGCCAGTGGCCGCGGGACAGAAAACTACGAGCAGTACTTC
j_gene: TRBJ2-5; v_gene: TRBV5-5; abundance: .; d_gene: .; CDR3aa: CASSTAHRATSKETQYF; CDR3nt: TGTGCCAGCAGCACCGCGCACAGGGCTACTAGTAAAGAGACCCAGTACTTC
j_gene: TRBJ2-1; v_gene: TRBV11-2; abundance: .; d_gene: .; CDR3aa: CASSPQVYNEQFF; CDR3nt: TGTGCCAGCAGCCCCCAGGTGTACAATGAGCAGTTCTTC
j_gene: TRBJ2-2; v_gene: TRBV4-1; abundance: .; d_gene: .; CDR3aa: CASSQAVLAVNTGELFF; CDR3nt: TGCGCCAGCAGCCAAGCGGTACTAGCAGTGAACACCGGGGAGCTGTTTTTT
j_gene: TRBJ2-2; v_gene: TRBV4-1; abundance: .; d_gene: .; CDR3aa: CASSQVLNTGELFF; CDR3nt: TGCGCCAGCAGCCAAGTTCTGAATACCGGGGAGCTGTTTTTT
j_gene: TRBJ2-6; v_gene: TRBV28; abundance: .; d_gene: .; CDR3aa: CASSLITGSGANVLTF; CDR3nt: TGTGCCAGCAGTTTAATTACAGGGTCTGGGGCCAACGTCCTGACTTTC
j_gene: TRBJ2-1; v_gene: TRBV5-8; abundance: .; d_gene: .; CDR3aa: CASRGLHDEQFF; CDR3nt: TGTGCCAGCAGGGGTCTCCACGATGAGCAGTTCTTC
j_gene: TRBJ1-1; v_gene: TRBV7-9; abundance: .; d_gene: TRBD1; CDR3aa: CAGTGGHWTEAFF; CDR3nt: TGTGCCGGGACAGGGGGCCATTGGACTGAAGCTTTCTTT
j_gene: TRBJ2-5; v_gene: TRBV28; abundance: once; d_gene: .; CDR3aa: CASSPALGETQYF; CDR3nt: TGTGCCAGCAGTCCGGCCCTGGGGGAGACCCAGTACTTC
j_gene: TRBJ2-5; v_gene: TRBV19; abundance: .; d_gene: .; CDR3aa: CASSILGQETQYF; CDR3nt: TGTGCCAGTAGTATATTAGGGCAAGAGACCCAGTACTTC
j_gene: TRBJ1-2; v_gene: TRBV6-4; abundance: .; d_gene: .; CDR3aa: CASSDSPAGGYTF; CDR3nt: TGTGCCAGCAGTGACTCTCCAGCGGGAGGCTACACCTTC
j_gene: TRBJ2-1; v_gene: TRBV29-1; abundance: .; d_gene: .; CDR3aa: CSVDERNYNEQFF; CDR3nt: TGCAGCGTTGATGAAAGGAACTACAATGAGCAGTTCTTC
j_gene: TRBJ2-7; v_gene: TRBV3-1/TRBV3-2; abundance: once; d_gene: TRBD1; CDR3aa: CASSQGTGSYEQYF; CDR3nt: TGTGCCAGCAGCCAAGGGACAGGGTCCTACGAGCAGTACTTC
j_gene: TRBJ1-1; v_gene: TRBV4-1; abundance: few; d_gene: .; CDR3aa: CASSQGIFSGGNTDLGAFF; CDR3nt: TGCGCCAGCAGCCAAGGGATTTTTAGCGGAGGGAACACCGATTTAGGGGCTTTCTTT